This TCR beta chain is drawn from a study of regulatory T cells in long-lasting Graves disease. In germline, CDR1 is MNHEY, CDR2 SVGEGT. The V gene end was trimmed by 6 bases and the J gene end by 5 bases; junction bases not matched to a gene: 8. The CDR3 is 16 amino acids. Study observations and caveats: It is possible that accuracy was reduced by the small size of the sample.

As regards this clonotype: Antigen specificity is unknown. This may be a read error, as it is one base from a much larger clone.

Generation of the TCR library employed RNA extracted from PBMCs. About 9.2 milliliters of peripheral blood were taken and placed in EDTA tubes. TCRdb ran MiXCR on the reads and lists one entry per CDR3 protein. The sample includes a few hundred distinct CDR3 sequences, 55% to 65% seen only once; the top ten take 9% to 15%. Sequencing was performed on peripheral blood mononuclear cells (PBMCs), taken with antithyroid drug treatment, in newly diagnosed or persistent Graves disease (not recorded which). This clonotype originated in a female donor with Graves disease. The rearrangement links TRBV6-2 or TRBV6-3 to TRBJ2-3, with 13 bases lining up with TRBD2. Here the CDR3 reads CASRSTSGGEEDTQYF. In nucleotides, the CDR3 is TGTGCCAGCAGATCCACTAGCGGGGGGGAGGAAGATACGCAGTATTTT.